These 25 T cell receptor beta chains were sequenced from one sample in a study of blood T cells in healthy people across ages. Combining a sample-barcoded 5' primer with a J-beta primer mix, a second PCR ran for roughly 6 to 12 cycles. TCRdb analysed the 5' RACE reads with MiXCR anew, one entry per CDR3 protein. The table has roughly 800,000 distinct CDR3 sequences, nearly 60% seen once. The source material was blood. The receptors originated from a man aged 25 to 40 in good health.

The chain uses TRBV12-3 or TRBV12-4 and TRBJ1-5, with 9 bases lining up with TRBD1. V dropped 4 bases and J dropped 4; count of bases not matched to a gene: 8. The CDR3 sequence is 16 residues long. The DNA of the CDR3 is TGTGCCAGCAGTTCGGGGGTGGGACAGGGTAATCAGCCCCAGCATTTT. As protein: CASSSGVGQGNQPQHF.

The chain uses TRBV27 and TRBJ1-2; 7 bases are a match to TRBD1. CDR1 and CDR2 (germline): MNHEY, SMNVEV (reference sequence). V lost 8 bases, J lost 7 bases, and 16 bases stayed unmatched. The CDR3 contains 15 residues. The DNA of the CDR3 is TGTGCCAGCGGGCGAACGCCGGGACAGCCGAGTGGCTACACCTTC. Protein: CASGRTPGQPSGYTF.

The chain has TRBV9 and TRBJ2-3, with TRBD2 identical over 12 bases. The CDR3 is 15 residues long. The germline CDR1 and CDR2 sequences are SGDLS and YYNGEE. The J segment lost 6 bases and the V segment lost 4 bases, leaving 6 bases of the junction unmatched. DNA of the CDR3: TGTGCCAGCAGCCTCGCCGGGACTAGCGGGGATACGCAGTATTTT. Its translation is CASSLAGTSGDTQYF.

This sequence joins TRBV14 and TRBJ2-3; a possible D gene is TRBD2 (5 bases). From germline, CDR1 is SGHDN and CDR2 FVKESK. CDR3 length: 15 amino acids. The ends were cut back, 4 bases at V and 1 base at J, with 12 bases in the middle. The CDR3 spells CASSRLGGGTDTQYF. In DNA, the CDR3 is TGTGCCAGCAGCCGCCTCGGAGGCGGCACAGATACGCAGTATTTT.

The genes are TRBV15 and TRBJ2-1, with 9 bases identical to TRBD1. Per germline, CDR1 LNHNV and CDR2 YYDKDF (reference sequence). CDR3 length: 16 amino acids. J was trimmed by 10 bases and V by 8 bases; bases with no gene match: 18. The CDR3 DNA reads TGTGCCACCCGGGGTTTCGGGACAGGGAGAGTCTACGAGCAGTTCTTC. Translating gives CATRGFGTGRVYEQFF.

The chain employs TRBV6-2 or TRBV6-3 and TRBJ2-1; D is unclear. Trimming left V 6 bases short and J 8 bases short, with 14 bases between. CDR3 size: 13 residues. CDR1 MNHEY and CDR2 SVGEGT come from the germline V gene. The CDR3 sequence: CASRRTNRHEQFF. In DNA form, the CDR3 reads TGTGCCAGCAGGAGGACCAACCGTCATGAGCAGTTCTTC.

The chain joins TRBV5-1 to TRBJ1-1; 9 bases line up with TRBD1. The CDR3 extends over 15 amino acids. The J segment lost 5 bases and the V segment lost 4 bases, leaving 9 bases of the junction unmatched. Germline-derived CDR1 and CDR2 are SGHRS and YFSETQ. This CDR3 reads CASSLRQGEGTEAFF. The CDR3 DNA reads TGCGCCAGCAGCCTACGACAGGGGGAAGGTACTGAAGCTTTCTTT.

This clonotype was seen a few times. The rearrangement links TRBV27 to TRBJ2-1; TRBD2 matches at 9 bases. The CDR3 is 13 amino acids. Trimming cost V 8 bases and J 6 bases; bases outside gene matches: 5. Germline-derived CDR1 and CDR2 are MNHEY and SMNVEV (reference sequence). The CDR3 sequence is CASGGLALNEQFF. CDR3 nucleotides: TGTGCCAGCGGGGGACTAGCTCTCAATGAGCAGTTCTTC.

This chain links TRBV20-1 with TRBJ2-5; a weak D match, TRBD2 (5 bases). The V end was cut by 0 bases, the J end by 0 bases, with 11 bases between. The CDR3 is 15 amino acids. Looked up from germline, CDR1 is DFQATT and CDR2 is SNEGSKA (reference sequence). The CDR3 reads CSARDPRRDQETQYF. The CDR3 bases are TGCAGTGCTAGAGATCCAAGGCGGGACCAAGAGACCCAGTACTTC.

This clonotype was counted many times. Here the CDR3 reads CASSYLRDYNEQFF. The CDR3, as DNA: TGTGCCAGCAGTTACTTGCGGGACTACAATGAGCAGTTCTTC. This chain connects TRBV12-3 or TRBV12-4 to TRBJ2-1; the D gene is possibly TRBD2 (6 bases). The CDR3 spans 14 residues. With 4 bases removed from V and 3 bases from J, the gap between germline ends came to 10 bases.

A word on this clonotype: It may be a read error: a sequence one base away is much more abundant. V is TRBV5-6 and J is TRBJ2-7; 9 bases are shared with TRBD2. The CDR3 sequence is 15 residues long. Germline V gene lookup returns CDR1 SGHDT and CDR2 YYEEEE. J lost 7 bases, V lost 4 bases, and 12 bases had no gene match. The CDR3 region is CASSVSTSGRSEQYF. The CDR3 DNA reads TGTGCCAGCAGCGTCAGCACTAGCGGGCGGAGTGAGCAGTACTTC.

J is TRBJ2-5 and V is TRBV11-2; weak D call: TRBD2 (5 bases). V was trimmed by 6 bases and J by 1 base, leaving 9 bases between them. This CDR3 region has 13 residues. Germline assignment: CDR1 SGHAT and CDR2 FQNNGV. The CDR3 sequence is CASSPAGQETQYF. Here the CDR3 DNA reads TGTGCCAGCAGTCCGGCGGGCCAAGAGACCCAGTACTTC.

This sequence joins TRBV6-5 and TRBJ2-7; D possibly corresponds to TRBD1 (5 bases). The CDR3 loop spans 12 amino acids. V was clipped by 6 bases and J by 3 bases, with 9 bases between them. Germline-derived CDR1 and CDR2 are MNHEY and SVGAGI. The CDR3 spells CASRNQGYEQYF. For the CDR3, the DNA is TGTGCCAGCAGAAACCAGGGCTACGAGCAGTACTTC.

This CDR3 reads CASSAEGQGNEKLFF. Written as DNA, the CDR3 is TGTGCCAGCAGCGCCGAGGGACAGGGAAATGAAAAACTGTTTTTT. The chain couples TRBV2 to TRBJ1-4, with 9 bases fitting TRBD1. The CDR3 spans 15 residues. Germline-derived CDR1 and CDR2 are SNHLY and FYNNEI. After removal of 6 bases from V and 5 bases from J, the junction contained 7 bases not matched to a gene. The whole variable domain, filled in from reference TRBV2 and TRBJ1-4, reads EPEVTQTPSHQVTQMGQEVILRCVPISNHLYFYWYRQILGQKVEFLVSFYNNEISEKSEIFDDQFSVERPDGSNFTLKIRSTKLEDSAMYFCASSAEGQGNEKLFFGSGTQLSVL.

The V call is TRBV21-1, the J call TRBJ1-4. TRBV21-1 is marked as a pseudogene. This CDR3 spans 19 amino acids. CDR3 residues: CASSKGQRQIPLEVEKLFF. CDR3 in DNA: TGTGCCAGCAGCAAAGGGCAGCGGCAAATACCCTTGGAGGTTGAAAAACTGTTTTTT.

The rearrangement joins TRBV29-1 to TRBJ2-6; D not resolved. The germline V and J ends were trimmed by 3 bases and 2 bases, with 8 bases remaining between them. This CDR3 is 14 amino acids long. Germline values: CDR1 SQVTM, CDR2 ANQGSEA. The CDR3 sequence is CSVDTSPGANVLTF. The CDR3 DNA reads TGCAGCGTTGACACATCCCCTGGGGCCAACGTCCTGACTTTC.

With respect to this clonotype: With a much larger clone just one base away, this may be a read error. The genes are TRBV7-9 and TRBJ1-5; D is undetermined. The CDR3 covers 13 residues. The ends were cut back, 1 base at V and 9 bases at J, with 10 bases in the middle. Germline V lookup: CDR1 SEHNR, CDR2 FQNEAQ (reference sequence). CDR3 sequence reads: CASSLGASPPQHF. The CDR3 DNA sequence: TGTGCCAGCAGCTTAGGAGCCTCTCCGCCCCAGCATTTT.

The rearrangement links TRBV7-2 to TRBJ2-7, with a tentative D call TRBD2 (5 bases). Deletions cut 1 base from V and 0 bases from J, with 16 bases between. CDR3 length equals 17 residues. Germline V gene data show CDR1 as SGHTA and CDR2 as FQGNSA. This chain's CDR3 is CASSLVGSDSHSYEQYF. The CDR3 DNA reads TGTGCCAGCAGCTTAGTGGGCTCGGACTCACACTCCTACGAGCAGTACTTC.

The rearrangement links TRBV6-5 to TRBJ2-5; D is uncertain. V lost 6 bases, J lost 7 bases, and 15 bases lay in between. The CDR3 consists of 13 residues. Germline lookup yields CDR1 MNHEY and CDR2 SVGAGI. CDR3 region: CASSPDPVGTQYF. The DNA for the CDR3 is TGTGCCAGCAGCCCCGACCCCGTTGGGACCCAGTACTTC.

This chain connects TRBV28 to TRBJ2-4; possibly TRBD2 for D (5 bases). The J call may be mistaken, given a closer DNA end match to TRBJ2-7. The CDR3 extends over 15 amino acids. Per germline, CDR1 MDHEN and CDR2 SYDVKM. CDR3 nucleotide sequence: TGTGCCAGCAGTTTGGCAGCGGCTGGGCGTTACGAGCAGTACTTC. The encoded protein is CASSLAAAGRYEQYF.

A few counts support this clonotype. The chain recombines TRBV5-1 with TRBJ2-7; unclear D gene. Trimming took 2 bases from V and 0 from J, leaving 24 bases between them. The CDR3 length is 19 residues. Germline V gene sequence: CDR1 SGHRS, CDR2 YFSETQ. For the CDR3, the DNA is TGCGCCAGCAGCTTTGGAGTTGGGGATATGCTGTTAAGCTCCTACGAGCAGTACTTC. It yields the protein CASSFGVGDMLLSSYEQYF.

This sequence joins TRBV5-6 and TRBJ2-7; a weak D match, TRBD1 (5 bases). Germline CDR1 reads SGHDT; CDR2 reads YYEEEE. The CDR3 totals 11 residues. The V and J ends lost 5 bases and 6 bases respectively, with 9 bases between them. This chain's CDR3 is CASRFRGEQYF. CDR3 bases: TGTGCCAGCAGATTTAGGGGCGAGCAGTACTTC.

The CDR3: CASSVGRATYEQYF. CDR3 sequence (DNA): TGTGCCAGCAGTGTGGGCAGGGCCACCTACGAGCAGTACTTC. The chain carries TRBV6-1 and TRBJ2-7; tentatively, D is TRBD1 (5 bases). Germline assignment: CDR1 MNHNS and CDR2 SASEGT. The CDR3 length is 14 residues. V shed 4 bases and J shed 2 bases, with 12 bases lying between them.

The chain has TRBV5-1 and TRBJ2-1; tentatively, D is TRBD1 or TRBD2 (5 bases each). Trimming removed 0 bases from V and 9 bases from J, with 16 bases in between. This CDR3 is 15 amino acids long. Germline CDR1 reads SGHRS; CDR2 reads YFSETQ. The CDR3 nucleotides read TGCGCCAGCAGCTTGGTGGGTGGAGAGAGGGGTGAGCAGTTCTTC. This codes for CASSLVGGERGEQFF.

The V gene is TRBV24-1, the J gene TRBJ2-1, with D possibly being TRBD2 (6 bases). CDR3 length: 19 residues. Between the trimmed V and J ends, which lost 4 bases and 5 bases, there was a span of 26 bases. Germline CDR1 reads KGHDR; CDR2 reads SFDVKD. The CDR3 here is CATSDSGGRRRAGNNEQFF. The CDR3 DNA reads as TGTGCCACCAGTGACTCTGGGGGGAGGCGGAGGGCAGGAAACAATGAGCAGTTCTTC.